This TCR beta chain was sequenced during a study of blood T cell repertoires in COVID-19. Looking at the study overall: The samples span acute and convalescent COVID-19 from the United States, Italy and Spain.

Methods used by the authors: Reference gene primer amplification gave estimated nucleated cell counts. Here immunoSEQ multiplex PCR was the method, and the copy in TCRdb shows in-frame clones only, minus some. V and J calls and clone size are given by that table; D and trimming were obtained from the DNA. Found here are about 88,000 clones, around 86% of them singletons; the top ten hold about 25%. Germline-derived CDR1 and CDR2 are LGHDT and YNNKEL (reference sequence). CDR3 length: 14 residues. Unmatched junction bases numbered 2, after V lost 3 bases and J lost 0 bases. Source material: peripheral blood. The V call is TRBV3-1 (or the pseudogene TRBV3-2), the J call TRBJ2-7, with 7 bases matching TRBD2. The origin of this receptor is a human donor in a cohort sampled during active COVID-19. The CDR3 sequence is CASSQQRGSYEQYF. For the CDR3, the DNA is TGTGCCAGCAGCCAGCAGCGGGGCTCCTACGAGCAGTACTTC.